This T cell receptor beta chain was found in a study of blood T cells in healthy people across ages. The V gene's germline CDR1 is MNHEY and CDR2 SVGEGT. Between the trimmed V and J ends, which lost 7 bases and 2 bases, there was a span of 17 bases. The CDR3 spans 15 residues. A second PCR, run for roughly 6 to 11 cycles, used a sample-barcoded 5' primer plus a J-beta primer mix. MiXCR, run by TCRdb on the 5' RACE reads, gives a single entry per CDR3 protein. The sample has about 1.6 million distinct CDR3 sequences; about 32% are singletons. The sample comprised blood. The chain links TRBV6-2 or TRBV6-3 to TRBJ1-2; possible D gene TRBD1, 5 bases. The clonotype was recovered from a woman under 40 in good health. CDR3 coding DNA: TGTGCCAGCAACGGGGGGGAGACTTTCAACTATGGCTACACCTTC. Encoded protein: CASNGGETFNYGYTF.